The 24 T cell receptor beta chains listed next were all sequenced from one sample in a study of T cell repertoires in cytomegalovirus infection. No antigen has been assigned to these receptors. One entry per CDR3 protein, called by TCRdb with MiXCR from the reads. Of about 120,000 distinct CDR3 sequences detected, 30% appear once; the ten largest clones hold 41%. The sample here was CD8+ T cells from cultured PBMCs, taken from culture after CMV antigen stimulation. These receptors were taken from a human donor in good health (CMV status not recorded). Some clones in this sample may be carry-over from other donors' samples.

This clonotype has ten or more counts. The chain employs TRBV29-1 and TRBJ1-1; possibly TRBD1 for D (5 bases). CDR1 and CDR2 from the germline V gene are SQVTM and ANQGSEA. The CDR3 spans 17 residues. Trimming pared 0 bases from V and 4 bases from J, leaving 21 bases between. The CDR3 DNA reads TGCAGCGTTGAAGATCTCCCCGATGCCGGGGCGGGCACTGAAGCTTTCTTT. Translating gives CSVEDLPDAGAGTEAFF. Full variable domain (outside the CDR3, taken from reference TRBV29-1 and TRBJ1-1): SAVISQKPSRDICQRGTSLTIQCQVDSQVTMMFWYRQQPGQSLTLIATANQGSEATYESGFVIDKFPISRPNLTFSTLTVSNMSPEDSSIYLCSVEDLPDAGAGTEAFFGQGTRLTVV.

The gene calls are TRBV19 and TRBJ1-4; unclear D gene. This CDR3 has 12 amino acids. Trimming took off 6 bases at V and 5 bases at J, with 7 bases between the two ends. Germline-derived CDR1 and CDR2 are LNHDA and SQIVND (reference sequence). The CDR3: CASRFSNEKLFF. The DNA of the CDR3 is TGTGCCAGTAGATTTTCCAATGAAAAACTGTTTTTT.

This clonotype has a handful of counts. The chain is built from TRBV9 and TRBJ1-1, with a possible D match to TRBD1 (5 bases). The CDR3 runs 16 residues. Per germline, CDR1 SGDLS and CDR2 YYNGEE. V dropped 3 bases and J dropped 4 bases, with 19 bases sitting between them. CDR3 nucleotides: TGTGCCAGCAGCGCATCTAAGAGGACCCAGGGCACTGAAGCTTTCTTT. This codes for CASSASKRTQGTEAFF.

The count of this clonotype is one. In DNA form, the CDR3 reads TGTGCCAGCACTCCGGACTACGTGTTTGGGGAGACCCAGTACTTC. Translated: CASTPDYVFGETQYF. The V call is TRBV2, the J call TRBJ2-5, with D perhaps TRBD2 (6 bases). Trimming cost V 7 bases and J 5 bases, with 20 bases left between them. The CDR3 spans 15 residues. Germline CDR1 reads SNHLY; CDR2 reads FYNNEI.

This chain connects TRBV27 to TRBJ2-3, with no clear D. Germline V gene data show CDR1 as MNHEY and CDR2 as SMNVEV (reference sequence). V shed 3 bases and J shed 2 bases, with 12 bases lying between them. The CDR3 loop spans 15 amino acids. The CDR3 coding sequence is TGTGCCAGCAGTTTCGTACGGAGCATCACAGATACGCAGTATTTT. Translating it yields CASSFVRSITDTQYF.

This clonotype was detected many times. The chain uses TRBV6-2 or TRBV6-3 and TRBJ2-1, with a weak D call TRBD2 (6 bases). Germline-derived CDR1 and CDR2 are MNHEY and SVGEGT. The CDR3 sequence is 15 residues long. The ends were cut back, 0 bases at V and 6 bases at J, with 12 bases in the middle. DNA of the CDR3: TGTGCCAGCAGTTACTCGAGTGGGGGAGGCAATGAGCAGTTCTTC. The encoded protein is CASSYSSGGGNEQFF.

There are a few counts of this clonotype. The CDR3 DNA reads TGCAGTGCTAGTCCGGGGGGGGCTGATACGCAGTATTTT. It is translated as CSASPGGADTQYF. The chain employs TRBV20-1 and TRBJ2-3; 8 nucleotides align to TRBD2. The germline gives CDR1 DFQATT, CDR2 SNEGSKA (reference sequence). CDR3 length: 13 residues. V lost 3 bases and J lost 6; bases outside the gene matches: 5.

The V call is TRBV7-6, the J call TRBJ2-1, with 12 positions matching TRBD1. This CDR3 is built from 20 residues. From germline, CDR1 is SGHVS and CDR2 FNYEAQ. The V gene end was trimmed by 5 bases and the J gene end by 1 base; junction bases not matched to a gene: 15. The CDR3 region is CASSNPGQGAQRDSYNEQFF. CDR3 bases: TGTGCCAGCAGCAACCCGGGACAGGGGGCGCAAAGAGATTCCTACAATGAGCAGTTCTTC.

V gene TRBV6-5 combines with J gene TRBJ1-1; D call uncertain. The CDR3 extends over 14 amino acids. The V gene's germline CDR1 is MNHEY and CDR2 SVGAGI. V dropped 2 bases and J dropped 2 bases, with 9 bases sitting between them. The CDR3 sequence: CASSYGVGNTEAFF. As DNA, the CDR3 is TGTGCCAGCAGTTACGGGGTGGGAAACACTGAAGCTTTCTTT.

The chain is built from TRBV7-2 and TRBJ2-7, with D perhaps given as TRBD1 or TRBD2 (5 bases each). CDR3 length: 12 amino acids. Germline CDR1 and CDR2: SGHTA and FQGNSA. Deletions cut 6 bases from V and 7 bases from J, with 13 bases between. The CDR3, as DNA: TGTGCCAGCAGACACGCCGGGGCTGAGCAGTACTTC. Translation gives CASRHAGAEQYF.

The chain uses TRBV24-1 and TRBJ2-7; D possibly uses TRBD1 or TRBD2 (5 bases each). This CDR3 has 15 amino acids. The germline CDR1 and CDR2 sequences are KGHDR and SFDVKD. The V and J ends lost 4 bases and 0 bases respectively, with 12 bases between them. The CDR3 coding sequence is TGTGCCACCAGTGAGGGGGACGCCCTCTCCTACGAGCAGTACTTC. Its translation is CATSEGDALSYEQYF.

This clonotype has only a few counts. V gene TRBV25-1 combines with J gene TRBJ1-4, with D unresolved. V was pared by 0 bases and J by 12 bases, with 11 bases between. There are 13 residues in the CDR3. CDR1 is MGHDK and CDR2 is SYGVNS in the germline V gene. The CDR3 region is CASSEYFPGELFF. The CDR3 coding sequence is TGTGCCAGCAGTGAATATTTTCCGGGTGAACTGTTTTTT. The variable domain in full, with the rest retrieved from reference TRBV25-1 and TRBJ1-4, is EADIYQTPRYLVIGTGKKITLECSQTMGHDKMYWYQQDPGMELHLIHYSYGVNSTEKGDLSSESTVSRIRTEHFPLTLESARPSHTSQYLCASSEYFPGELFFGSGTQLSVL.

This clonotype has a handful of counts. The chain is built from TRBV5-6 and TRBJ1-1; D is unresolved. The ends were cut back, 0 bases at V and 3 bases at J, with 6 bases in the middle. The germline gives CDR1 SGHDT, CDR2 YYEEEE. CDR3 size: 13 residues. CDR3 sequence: CASSLGDYTEAFF. In nucleotides, the CDR3 is TGTGCCAGCAGCTTGGGGGATTACACTGAAGCTTTCTTT.

This clonotype was seen repeatedly, ten times or more. This chain joins TRBV28 and TRBJ1-2; 8 bases are shared with TRBD1. The CDR3 sequence is 13 residues long. V shed 11 bases and J 0 bases; nucleotides not matched to a gene: 5. Germline CDR1 reads MDHEN; CDR2 reads SYDVKM. The CDR3 is CAGGGQANYGYTF. The CDR3 DNA is TGTGCCGGTGGGGGACAGGCTAACTATGGCTACACCTTC.

The chain links TRBV6-6 to TRBJ1-1; tentatively, D is TRBD1 (5 bases). There are 15 residues in the CDR3. Germline CDR1 is MNHNY and CDR2 is SVGAGI (reference sequence). Trimming took off 0 bases at V and 3 bases at J, with 11 bases between the two ends. The CDR3 DNA is TGTGCCAGCAGTTACTCGAACAGGTTGGACACTGAAGCTTTCTTT. Amino acids: CASSYSNRLDTEAFF.

This sequence joins TRBV6-6 and TRBJ2-1, with unresolved D. The CDR3 spans 13 residues. The V end lost 11 bases, the J end lost 1 base, and 12 bases lay between the germline ends. Germline CDR1 MNHNY, CDR2 SVGAGI (reference sequence). The CDR3 bases are TGTGCCGGCTCCCCCGGGTCCTACAATGAGCAGTTCTTC. Translated, it gives CAGSPGSYNEQFF.

The V call is TRBV20-1, the J call TRBJ2-1, with a weak D call TRBD2 (5 bases). The CDR3 covers 15 residues. Per germline, CDR1 DFQATT and CDR2 SNEGSKA (reference sequence). V was cut by 5 bases and J by 6 bases, with 20 bases left in between. CDR3 residues: CSAQGFRLRGNEQFF. CDR3 in DNA: TGCAGTGCTCAAGGATTCAGACTTCGGGGCAATGAGCAGTTCTTC.

This clonotype was recorded at least ten times. The rearrangement links TRBV7-2 to TRBJ1-2, with 7 bases aligning to TRBD1. Germline V lookup: CDR1 SGHTA, CDR2 FQGNSA. V trimming: 5 bases; J trimming: 7 bases; junction bases outside the gene matches: 10. CDR3 length: 14 residues. The CDR3 nucleotides read TGTGCCAGCAGCCGTGGACAGGATGGTAGTGGCTACACCTTC. This gives the protein CASSRGQDGSGYTF.

This clonotype came up a few times. This sequence joins TRBV7-2 and TRBJ2-5; D is tentatively TRBD1 or TRBD2 (6 bases each). The ends were cut back, 1 base at V and 3 bases at J, with 12 bases in the middle. This CDR3 contains 15 residues. Germline lookup yields CDR1 SGHTA and CDR2 FQGNSA. CDR3: CASSLVRGPKETQYF. Here the CDR3 DNA reads TGTGCCAGCAGCTTAGTTCGGGGGCCTAAAGAGACCCAGTACTTC.

This clonotype showed up just a few times. The V gene is TRBV10-3, the J gene TRBJ2-1; maybe TRBD1 (6 bases). Per germline, CDR1 ENHRY and CDR2 SYGVKD. This CDR3 contains 15 residues. Trimming cost V 0 bases and J 2 bases, with 8 bases left between them. The CDR3 sequence is CAISESAGAYNEQFF. CDR3 DNA sequence: TGTGCCATCAGTGAGTCGGCAGGGGCCTACAATGAGCAGTTCTTC.

The V gene is TRBV7-6, the J gene TRBJ2-7; 7 bases align to TRBD1. Germline values: CDR1 SGHVS, CDR2 FNYEAQ. Trimming removed 4 bases from V and 3 bases from J; junction bases left unmatched: 3. The CDR3 runs 13 residues. The CDR3 sequence: CASSSGTDYEQYF. CDR3 nucleotide sequence: TGTGCCAGCAGCTCCGGGACAGACTACGAGCAGTACTTC.

V usage is TRBV11-2 and J usage is TRBJ2-7, with TRBD2 matching 7 bases. The J segment lost 4 bases and the V segment lost 2 bases, leaving 5 bases of the junction unmatched. CDR1 and CDR2 from the germline V gene are SGHAT and FQNNGV. The CDR3 sequence is 14 residues long. The CDR3 region is CASSLFTGGYEQYF. The CDR3 DNA is TGTGCCAGCAGCTTATTCACGGGGGGTTACGAGCAGTACTTC.

Remarks on this clonotype: The junction does not match germline at one end; this may be a read error. The gene calls are TRBV24-1 and TRBJ2-1; TRBD2 agrees at 8 bases. Germline V gene data show CDR1 as KGHDR and CDR2 as SFDVKD. The CDR3 spans 20 residues. In DNA, the CDR3 is TGTGCCACCAGCGACCCCACCGGGACACCCGGACTAGCTTCTTACAATGGGCAGTTCTTC. It encodes CATSDPTGTPGLASYNGQFF.

In its sample, this clonotype was seen many times. V gene TRBV5-6 combines with J gene TRBJ2-5, with 14 bases fitting TRBD2. V was pared by 4 bases and J by 1 base, with 6 bases of the junction left unmatched. The CDR3 consists of 17 residues. Germline-derived CDR1 and CDR2 are SGHDT and YYEEEE. CDR3 sequence (DNA): TGTGCCAGCAGCGCAGGACTAGCGGGGGGCATCCAAGAGACCCAGTACTTC. Translating it yields CASSAGLAGGIQETQYF.